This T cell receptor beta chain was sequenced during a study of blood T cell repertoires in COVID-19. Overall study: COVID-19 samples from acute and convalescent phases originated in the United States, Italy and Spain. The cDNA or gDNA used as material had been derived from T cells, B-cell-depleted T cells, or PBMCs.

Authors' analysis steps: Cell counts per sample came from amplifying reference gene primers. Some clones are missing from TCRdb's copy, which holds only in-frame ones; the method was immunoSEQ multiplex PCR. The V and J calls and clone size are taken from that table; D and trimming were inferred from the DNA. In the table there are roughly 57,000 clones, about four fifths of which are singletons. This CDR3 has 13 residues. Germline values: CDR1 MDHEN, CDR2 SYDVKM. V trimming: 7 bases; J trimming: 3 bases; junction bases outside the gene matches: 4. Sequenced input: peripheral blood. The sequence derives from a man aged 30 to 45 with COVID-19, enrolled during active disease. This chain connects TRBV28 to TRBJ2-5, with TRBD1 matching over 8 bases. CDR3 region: CASTQGAEETQYF. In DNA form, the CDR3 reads TGTGCCAGCACCCAGGGGGCGGAAGAGACCCAGTACTTC.